A single sample is the source of the 9 T cell receptor beta chains below, sequenced in a study of OX40 agonist ivuxolimab in advanced cancers. The data were produced by immunoSEQ multiplex PCR, yet TCRdb's version contains in-frame clones alone and is incomplete. The sample includes about 76,000 clones, 85% seen only once; the top ten take about 0.57%. Sequenced here: CD4+ or CD8+ T cells sorted from blood, sampled in a trial of the OX40 agonist ivuxolimab. These receptors all come from an adult with an advanced solid tumor such as melanoma, head and neck, liver or kidney cancer.

The J gene is TRBJ1-6, the V gene TRBV19; D is perhaps TRBD1 (5 bases). The germline CDR1 and CDR2 sequences are LNHDA and SQIVND (reference sequence). V lost 4 bases, J lost 7 bases, and 17 bases lay in between. CDR3 length: 16 residues. CDR3 DNA sequence: TGTGCCAGTAGTACCACCCCAGGAGGGGCCAATTCACCCCTCCACTTT. As protein: CASSTTPGGANSPLHF. The full variable domain, its missing parts supplied by reference TRBV19 and TRBJ1-6, is DGGITQSPKYLFRKEGQNVTLSCEQNLNHDAMYWYRQDPGQGLRLIYYSQIVNDFQKGDIAEGYSVSREKKESFPLTVTSAQKNPTAFYLCASSTTPGGANSPLHFGNGTRLTVT.

The chain couples TRBV4-3 to TRBJ2-3, with D unclear. This CDR3 has 15 residues. Germline lookup yields CDR1 LGHNA and CDR2 YSLEER. Trimming pared 4 bases from V and 0 bases from J, leaving 11 bases between. DNA of the CDR3: TGCGCCAGCAGCCCCCGGTCATCAAGCACAGATACGCAGTATTTT. Translation gives CASSPRSSSTDTQYF.

This clone was found once. The V gene is TRBV7-3, the J gene TRBJ2-5; D is undetermined. V was clipped by 5 bases and J by 2 bases, with 12 bases between them. CDR1 is SGHTA and CDR2 is FQGTGA in the germline V gene. This CDR3 has 14 residues. The CDR3 DNA reads TGTGCCAGCAGCGAAACATCACTACAAGAGACCCAGTACTTC. Residues: CASSETSLQETQYF.

This chain uses TRBV27 with TRBJ2-7; tentatively, D is TRBD1 or TRBD2 (5 bases each). The CDR3 has 14 amino acids. The V end was cut by 8 bases, the J end by 6 bases, with 20 bases between. CDR1 is MNHEY and CDR2 is SMNVEV in the germline V gene (reference sequence). Here the CDR3 DNA reads TGTGCCAGCTTCTCCGGGACCCAGGCCTCCGAGCAGTACTTC. As protein: CASFSGTQASEQYF.

DNA of the CDR3: TGTGCCAGCTCACCCCTAGCGGGGGGGAATTTGAACACCGGGGAGCTGTTTTTT. Protein product: CASSPLAGGNLNTGELFF. The chain carries TRBV18 and TRBJ2-2; the match to TRBD2 covers 12 bases. CDR3 length: 18 amino acids. CDR1 and CDR2 from the germline V gene are KGHSH and LQKENI. J gave up 1 base and V 3 bases, and 6 bases lay outside the gene matches. Full variable domain (missing parts from reference TRBV18 and TRBJ2-2): NAGVMQNPRHLVRRRGQEARLRCSPMKGHSHVYWYRQLPEEGLKFMVYLQKENIIDESGMPKERFSAEFPKEGPSILRIQQVVRGDSAAYFCASSPLAGGNLNTGELFFGEGSRLTVL.

The chain links TRBV18 to TRBJ2-7; 10 positions match TRBD2. V shed 6 bases and J 1 base; nucleotides not matched to a gene: 12. From germline, CDR1 is KGHSH and CDR2 LQKENI. The CDR3 runs to 17 residues. The CDR3 spells CASSPDGAGGRSYEQYF. CDR3 nucleotide sequence: TGTGCCAGCTCCCCCGACGGAGCGGGGGGGAGATCCTACGAGCAGTACTTC.

The chain carries TRBV16 and TRBJ2-3; D is ambiguous. V dropped 0 bases and J dropped 1 base, with 8 bases sitting between them. This CDR3 is 15 amino acids long. Germline V lookup: CDR1 KGHSY, CDR2 FQNENV. The CDR3 loop reads CASSQSDRGTDTQYF. The CDR3 DNA is TGTGCCAGCAGCCAATCCGACCGGGGCACAGATACGCAGTATTTT.

This chain joins TRBV5-1 and TRBJ2-5; tentative D call: TRBD2 (6 bases). This CDR3 is 15 amino acids long. V was pared by 4 bases and J by 2 bases, with 15 bases between. Germline-derived CDR1 and CDR2 are SGHRS and YFSETQ. The DNA of the CDR3 is TGCGCCAGCAGCGGGGGGTCGGGGGAACAAGAGACCCAGTACTTC. Its protein is CASSGGSGEQETQYF.

The chain links TRBV19 to TRBJ1-5; possible D gene TRBD1, 5 bases. CDR3 length equals 13 residues. V dropped 4 bases and J dropped 4 bases, with 8 bases sitting between them. Germline lookup yields CDR1 LNHDA and CDR2 SQIVND (reference sequence). DNA of the CDR3: TGTGCCAGTAGTACAGGGAGGAATCAGCCCCAGCATTTT. It encodes CASSTGRNQPQHF.